This T cell receptor beta chain was profiled in a study of T cell changes during pregnancy in multiple sclerosis. This CDR3 has 16 residues. Germline V gene sequence: CDR1 MNHEY, CDR2 SVGAGI. V lost 4 bases and J 4 bases, leaving 17 bases between the germline ends. This table comes from immunoSEQ multiplex PCR, and its TCRdb copy is limited to in-frame clones, with some not included. The sample lists tens of thousands of clones; about 90% were seen once. This TCR derives from a female donor with multiple sclerosis, enrolled in a pregnancy study. The sample in question was CD4+ T cells from peripheral blood mononuclear cells, obtained before pregnancy. The gene calls are TRBV6-5 and TRBJ1-3; maybe TRBD1 (5 bases). CDR3 loop: CASSLTIPSGGNTIYF. Written as DNA, the CDR3 is TGTGCCAGCAGTTTGACAATACCTTCAGGGGGAAACACCATATATTTT.